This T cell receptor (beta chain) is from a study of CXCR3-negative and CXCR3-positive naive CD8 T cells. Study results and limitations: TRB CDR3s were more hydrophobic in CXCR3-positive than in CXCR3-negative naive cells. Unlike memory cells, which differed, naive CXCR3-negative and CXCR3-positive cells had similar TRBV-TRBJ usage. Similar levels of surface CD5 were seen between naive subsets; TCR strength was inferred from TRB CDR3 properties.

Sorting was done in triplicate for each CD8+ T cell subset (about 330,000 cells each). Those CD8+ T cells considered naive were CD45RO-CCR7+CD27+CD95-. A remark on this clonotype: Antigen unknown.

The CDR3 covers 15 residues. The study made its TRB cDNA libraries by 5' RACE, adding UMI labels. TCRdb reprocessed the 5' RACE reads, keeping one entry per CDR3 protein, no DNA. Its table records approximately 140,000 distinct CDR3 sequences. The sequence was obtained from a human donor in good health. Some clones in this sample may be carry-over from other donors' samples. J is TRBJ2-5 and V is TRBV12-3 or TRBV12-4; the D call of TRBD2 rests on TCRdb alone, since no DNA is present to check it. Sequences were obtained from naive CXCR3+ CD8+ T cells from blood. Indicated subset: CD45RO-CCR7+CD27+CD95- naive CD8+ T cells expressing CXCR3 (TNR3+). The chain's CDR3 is CASTSAGAGQETQYF.